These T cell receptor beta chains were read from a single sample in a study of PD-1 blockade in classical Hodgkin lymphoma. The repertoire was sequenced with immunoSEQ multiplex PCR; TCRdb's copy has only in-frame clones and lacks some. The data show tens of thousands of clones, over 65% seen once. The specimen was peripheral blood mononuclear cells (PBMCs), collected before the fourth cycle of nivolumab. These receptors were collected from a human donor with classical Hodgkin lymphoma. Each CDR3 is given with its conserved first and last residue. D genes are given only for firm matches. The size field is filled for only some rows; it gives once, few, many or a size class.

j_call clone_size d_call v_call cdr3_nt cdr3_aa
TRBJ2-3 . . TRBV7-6 TGTGCCAGCAGCTTATCGAAGGTACTTCGCACAGATACGCAGTATTTT CASSLSKVLRTDTQYF
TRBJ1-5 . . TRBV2 TGTGCCAGCAGTGAGTCAGGGGATCAGCCCCAGCATTTT CASSESGDQPQHF
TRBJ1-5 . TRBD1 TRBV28 TGTGCCAGCAGTTACCCCGGACAGGGGGGGTGGAATAGCAATCAGCCCCAGCATTTT CASSYPGQGGWNSNQPQHF
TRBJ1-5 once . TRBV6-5 TGTGCCAGCAGAATTAGGGAATATAGCAATCAGCCCCAGCATTTT CASRIREYSNQPQHF
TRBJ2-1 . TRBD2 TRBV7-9 TGTGCCAGCAGCTTATTTCTAGCGGGAGCCAATGAGCAGTTCTTC CASSLFLAGANEQFF
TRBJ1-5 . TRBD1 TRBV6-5 TGTGCCAGCAGCTCGGACAGGAATAGCAATCAGCCCCAGCATTTT CASSSDRNSNQPQHF
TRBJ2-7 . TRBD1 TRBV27 TGTGCCAGCAAAACAGGGGGCTACGAGCAGTACTTC CASKTGGYEQYF
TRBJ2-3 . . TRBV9 TGTGCCAGCAGCGTTCGACTCGGCACAGATACGCAGTATTTT CASSVRLGTDTQYF
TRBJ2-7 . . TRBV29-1 TGCAGCGTACGGGGCGTTAACTACGAGCAGTACTTC CSVRGVNYEQYF
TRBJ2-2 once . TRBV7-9 TGTGCCAGCAGGTCGATCGCGGGGACCTACACCGGGGAGCTGTTTTTT CASRSIAGTYTGELFF
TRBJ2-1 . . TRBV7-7 TGTGCCAGCAGCTTAGGACTCTACAATGAGCAGTTCTTC CASSLGLYNEQFF
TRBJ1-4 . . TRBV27 TGTGCCAGCAAGGGGCGAACTAATGAAAAACTGTTTTTT CASKGRTNEKLFF
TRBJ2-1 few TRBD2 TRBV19 TGTGCCAGTAGTATGCCATCGGATGGGACTAGCGGGAGGGCCTACAATGAGCAGTTCTTC CASSMPSDGTSGRAYNEQFF
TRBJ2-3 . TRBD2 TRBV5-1 TGCGCCAGCAGCTTGGGCGGGGGAAACACAGATACGCAGTATTTT CASSLGGGNTDTQYF
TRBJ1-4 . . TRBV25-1 TGTGCCAGCGGGGGGGAGGCTAATGAAAAACTGTTTTTT CASGGEANEKLFF
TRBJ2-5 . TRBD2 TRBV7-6 TGTGCCAGCAGCCCAGGACTAGCGGGAGCAGAGACCCAGTACTTC CASSPGLAGAETQYF
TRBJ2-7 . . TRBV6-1 TGTGCCAGCAGTGAGTTTGACAGATCCTACGAGCAGTACTTC CASSEFDRSYEQYF
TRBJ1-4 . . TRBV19 TGTGCCAGTAGTATAGGAACAGGGAGACTCGCAACTAATGAAAAACTGTTTTTT CASSIGTGRLATNEKLFF
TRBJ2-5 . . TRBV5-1 TGCGCCAGCAGCTTGAATGGGCCGTTCTTAGGGACCCAGTACTTC CASSLNGPFLGTQYF
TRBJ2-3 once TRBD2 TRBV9 TGTGCCAGCAGCACCCAAGGACTAGGGCCAGATACGCAGTATTTT CASSTQGLGPDTQYF
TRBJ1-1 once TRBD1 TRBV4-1 TGCGCCAGCAGCCATCTCGACAGGGATGAAGCTTTCTTT CASSHLDRDEAFF
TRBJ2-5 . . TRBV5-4 TGTGCCAGCAGCTTGGGTGGGAAGGAGACCCAGTACTTC CASSLGGKETQYF
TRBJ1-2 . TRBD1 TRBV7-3 TGTGCCAGCAGCCCAGAGGGACAGGGAGGGGTCTATGGCTACACCTTC CASSPEGQGGVYGYTF
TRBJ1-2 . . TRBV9 TGTGCCAGCAGCCTGACCGGTTTCAACTATGGCTACACCTTC CASSLTGFNYGYTF
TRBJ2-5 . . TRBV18 TGTGCCAGCTCACCATTACGGGGGGCCGATGAGACCCAGTACTTC CASSPLRGADETQYF
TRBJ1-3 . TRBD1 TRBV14 TGTGCCAGCAGCCAGAGGACAGGGTCTGGAAACACCATATATTTT CASSQRTGSGNTIYF
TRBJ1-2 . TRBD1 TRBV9 TGTGCCAGCAGCCCCAGGGGGGGTGGCTATGGCTACACCTTC CASSPRGGGYGYTF
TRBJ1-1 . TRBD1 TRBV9 TGTGCCAGCAGCCAGGGGGGGAACACTGAAGCTTTCTTT CASSQGGNTEAFF
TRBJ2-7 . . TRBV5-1 TGCGCCAGCAGCTTGGCAGGCAGGGTGGCCGGCGAGCAGTACTTC CASSLAGRVAGEQYF
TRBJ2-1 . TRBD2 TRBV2 TGTGCCAGCAGTGAATGGTCTAGCGGGAGCTCCTACAATGAGCAGTTCTTC CASSEWSSGSSYNEQFF
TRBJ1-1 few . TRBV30 TGTGCCTGGAGCCCAGGGGCACCTGAAGCTTTCTTT CAWSPGAPEAFF
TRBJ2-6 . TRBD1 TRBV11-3 TGTGCCAGCAGCCCGGGACAGGGGGCGGGCGGGGCCAACGTCCTGACTTTC CASSPGQGAGGANVLTF
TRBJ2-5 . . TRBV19 TGTGCCAGTAGTATCCAGGGTTTGGAGACCCAGTACTTC CASSIQGLETQYF
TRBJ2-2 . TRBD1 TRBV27 TGTGCCACCCGGACAGGGTTCGGGGAGCTGTTTTTT CATRTGFGELFF
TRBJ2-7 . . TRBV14 TGTGCCAGGTCCCCCAAACTTTGTGGGGGGGCCAGGAATACGGTCTACGAGCAGTACTTC CARSPKLCGGARNTVYEQYF
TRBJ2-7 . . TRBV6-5 TGTGCCAGCAGTTATACAGCCGACGCGCACGAGCAGTACTTC CASSYTADAHEQYF
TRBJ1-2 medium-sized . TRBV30 TGTGCCTGGACCCATATGCGTGGCTACACCTTC CAWTHMRGYTF
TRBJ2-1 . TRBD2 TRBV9 TGTGCCAGCAGCGTAGTCGGGGGGATCGCGAATGAGCAGTTCTTC CASSVVGGIANEQFF
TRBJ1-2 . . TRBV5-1 TGCGCCAGCTTTCCTGTGGCAGGGGCTCCGTATGGCTACACCTTC CASFPVAGAPYGYTF
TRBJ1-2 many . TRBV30 TGTGCCTGGAGTCCCCCCATAACAGGTAGCTATGGCTACACCTTC CAWSPPITGSYGYTF
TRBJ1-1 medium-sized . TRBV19 TGTGCCAGTACCACCAGGACCCTGGGTGAAGCTTTCTTT CASTTRTLGEAFF
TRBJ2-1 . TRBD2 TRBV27 TGTGCCAGCAGTTTCTCCGGACTAGCCAATGAGCAGTTCTTC CASSFSGLANEQFF
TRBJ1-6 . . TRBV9 TGTGCCAGCAGCGTGCAGGGGAGCTCCTATAATTCACCCCTCCACTTT CASSVQGSSYNSPLHF
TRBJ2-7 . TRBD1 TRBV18 TGTGCAGCTCACCGGACAGGGGGGGACGAGCAGTACTTC CAAHRTGGDEQYF
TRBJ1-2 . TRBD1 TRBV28 TGTGCCAGCAGTTTACCCTGGACAGGGGGAGACTATGGCTACACCTTC CASSLPWTGGDYGYTF
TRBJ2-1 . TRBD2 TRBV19 TGTGCCAGTAACCCGTCTGGGGGACTAGCGGGGACCAATGAGCAGTTCTTC CASNPSGGLAGTNEQFF
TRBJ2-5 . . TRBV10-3 TGTGCCATCACCCAGGGTCCGGGACAAGAGACCCAGTACTTC CAITQGPGQETQYF